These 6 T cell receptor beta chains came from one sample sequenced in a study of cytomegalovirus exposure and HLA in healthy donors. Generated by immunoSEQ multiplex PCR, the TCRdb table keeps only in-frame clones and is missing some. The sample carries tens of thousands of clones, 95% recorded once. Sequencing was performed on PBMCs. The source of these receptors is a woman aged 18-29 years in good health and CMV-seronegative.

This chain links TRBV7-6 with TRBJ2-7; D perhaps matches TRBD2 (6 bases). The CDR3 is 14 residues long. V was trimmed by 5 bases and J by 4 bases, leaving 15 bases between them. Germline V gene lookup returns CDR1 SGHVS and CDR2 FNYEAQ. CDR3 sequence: CASSPKTGGYEQYF. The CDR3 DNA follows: TGTGCCAGCAGCCCAAAAACTGGGGGGTACGAGCAGTACTTC.

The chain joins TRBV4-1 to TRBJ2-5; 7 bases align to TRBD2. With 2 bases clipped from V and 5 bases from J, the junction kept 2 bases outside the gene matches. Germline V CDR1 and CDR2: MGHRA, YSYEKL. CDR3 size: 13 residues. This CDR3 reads CASSQPLAETQYF. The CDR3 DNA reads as TGCGCCAGCAGCCAACCACTAGCGGAGACCCAGTACTTC.

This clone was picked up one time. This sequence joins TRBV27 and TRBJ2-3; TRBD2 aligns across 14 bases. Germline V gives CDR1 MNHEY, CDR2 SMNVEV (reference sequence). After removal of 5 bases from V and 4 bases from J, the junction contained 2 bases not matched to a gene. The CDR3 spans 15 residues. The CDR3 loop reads CASSGLAGGSDTQYF. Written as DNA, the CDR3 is TGTGCCAGCAGTGGACTAGCGGGAGGCTCAGATACGCAGTATTTT.

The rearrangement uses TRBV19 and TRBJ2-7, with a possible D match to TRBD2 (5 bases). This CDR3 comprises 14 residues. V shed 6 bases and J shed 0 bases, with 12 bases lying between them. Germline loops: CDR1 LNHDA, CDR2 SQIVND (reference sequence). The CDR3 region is CASSHGLGSYEQYF. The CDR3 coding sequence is TGTGCCAGTAGCCACGGACTGGGCTCCTACGAGCAGTACTTC.

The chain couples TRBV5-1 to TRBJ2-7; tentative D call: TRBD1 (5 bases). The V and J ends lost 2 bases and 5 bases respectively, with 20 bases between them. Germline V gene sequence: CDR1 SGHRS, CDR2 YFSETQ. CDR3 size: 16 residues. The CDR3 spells CASSLYSWTPSDEQYF. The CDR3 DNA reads TGCGCCAGCAGCTTATACTCCTGGACACCTTCAGACGAGCAGTACTTC. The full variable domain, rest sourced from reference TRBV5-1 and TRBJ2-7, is KAGVTQTPRYLIKTRGQQVTLSCSPISGHRSVSWYQQTPGQGLQFLFEYFSETQRNKGNFPGRFSGRQFSNSRSEMNVSTLELGDSALYLCASSLYSWTPSDEQYFGPGTRLTVT.

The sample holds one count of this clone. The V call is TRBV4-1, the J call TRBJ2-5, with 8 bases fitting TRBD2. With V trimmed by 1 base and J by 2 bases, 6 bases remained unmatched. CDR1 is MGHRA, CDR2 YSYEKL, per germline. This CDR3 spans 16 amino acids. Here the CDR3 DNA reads TGCGCCAGCAGCCAAGTCGGGCGGGGGGCACAAGAGACCCAGTACTTC. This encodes CASSQVGRGAQETQYF.